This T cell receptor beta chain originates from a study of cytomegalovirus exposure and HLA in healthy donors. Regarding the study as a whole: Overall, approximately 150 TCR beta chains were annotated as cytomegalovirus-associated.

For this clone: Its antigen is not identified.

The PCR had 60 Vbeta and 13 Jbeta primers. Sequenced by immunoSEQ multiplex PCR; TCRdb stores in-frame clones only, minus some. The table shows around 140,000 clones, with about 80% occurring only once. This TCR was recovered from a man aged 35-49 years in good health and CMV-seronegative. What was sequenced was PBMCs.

The CDR3 bases are TGTGCCAGCAGCGCCCAGATTGGCTCTGGAAACACCATATATTTT. It yields the protein CASSAQIGSGNTIYF. The chain joins TRBV9 to TRBJ1-3, with D uncertain. CDR1 SGDLS and CDR2 YYNGEE come from the germline V gene. The CDR3 has 15 residues. V was clipped by 3 bases and J by 0 bases, with 10 bases between them.